This T cell receptor beta chain came from a study of cytomegalovirus exposure and HLA in healthy donors (dated by TCRdb to about 2017). About the study as a whole: In an earlier analysis of roughly 590 of the donors, approximately 300 Gb of sequence data and 120 million or so unique TCR beta sequences from approximately 180 million T cells were reported. An early release that covered approximately 600 HLA-typed donors contained about 300 gigabases of sequencing data and 70 million to 100 million unique TCR sequences. The genetic ancestry cluster associated with self-reported Caucasian donors included approximately 85% of the roughly 400 genotyped donors. The study aimed to test whether signatures of past pathogen exposure could be identified by cataloging public T cell receptors. The study profiled the T cell repertoires of hundreds of subjects by immunosequencing and related them to cytomegalovirus serostatus. Along with the approximately 670-subject first cohort, a separate validation cohort of 120 different subjects was used. High-throughput TCR immunosequencing, statistical association of individual TCRs with disease status, and machine learning were combined to predict cytomegalovirus infection status. To study patterns of TCR occurrence, a later analysis re-analyzed previously published TCR beta repertoires from around 700 donors and added high-resolution HLA genotyping. Rather than using new phenotypic data, the later analysis identified candidate immune exposures from TCR beta sequences and from how often those sequences occurred across donors. An earlier analysis of approximately 640 of the donors applied high-throughput TCR beta sequencing to assess whether each TCR beta V gene segment acted as functional or pseudogenic. Donor age, sex, ethnicity and CMV serostatus were compiled alongside the repertoire data. A later genetic analysis used genome-wide SNP genotypes for about 60% of the roughly 670 donors, treating that subset as a discovery cohort. Every repertoire in the discovery cohort had been generated on one and the same sequencing platform. HLA typing covered class I and class II loci at four-digit resolution. The number of typed donors differed by locus: about 620-640 for A, B, C, DRB1 and DQB1; about 520 for DQA1; some 590 for DPA1; and around 470 for DPB1. Four or five DR-DQ haplotypes were handled as single units for association and clustering, since linkage in the cohort was strong. Among some 410 genotyped donors of the cohort, an average of around 240,000 unique TCR beta nucleotide sequences were sequenced per donor, roughly a sixth of them non-productive.

As for this clone: Its antigen specificity is not known. Base-call qualities are not available, and no considerably larger clone is one nucleotide away.

Library creation used the immunoSEQ multiplex PCR assay. The multiplex PCR relied on a mix of 60 forward primers for TCR Vbeta segments and 13 reverse primers for TCR Jbeta segments. The CDR3 region of rearranged TCR beta genes was amplified from genomic DNA by a multiplex PCR assay. The Illumina HiSeq System was used to sequence the amplified TCR beta libraries as 87-base-pair reads. The paper's data handling went like this. In a later analysis, tens of millions of unique TCR beta chains were counted across the roughly 610 repertoires, and roughly 11 million of these chains were shared by at least two donors. Raw reads were error-corrected and collapsed into unique sequences by a nearest-neighbor algorithm in which closely related sequences were merged to remove PCR and sequencing errors. V, D and J gene segments were assigned by aligning CDR3 sequences to IMGT reference sequences. For a sequence to be retained, a match of at least six nucleotides to both a V gene segment and a J gene segment was required. A rearrangement counted as productive if the CDR3 had no stop codons and remained in frame with V and J, and every other rearrangement counted as non-productive. Following IMGT convention, CDR3 was defined as the stretch from the second conserved V-encoded cysteine up to the conserved J-encoded phenylalanine. The earlier analysis of about 500 of the donors excluded sequences that lacked an unambiguous match to a single V gene segment. An earlier analysis of about 590 of the donors classified V segments as functional when productive rearrangements were above 56.7% and as segregating when the standard deviation between donors was above 5%. To diagnose cytomegalovirus status from the catalog of TCR beta chain sequences, a statistical classification framework was built. V and J gene assignment, in a later analysis, came from comparing TCR nucleotide sequences with IMGT/GENE-DB human TR gene sequences. In a later analysis, CDR3 sequences and most-parsimonious VDJ recombination scenarios were assigned using the TCRdist pipeline. A later analysis defined each TCR beta chain by its CDR3 amino acid sequence plus V-gene family, and excluded reads lacking a unique V-gene family. As a way to deal with suspected cross-contamination and a sequencing artifact, a later analysis dropped 592 nucleotide sequences that were highly shared and had low generation probability. In a later analysis, a clonal expansion index for each public chain was calculated from normalized within-repertoire ranks of inferred template counts. A later analysis computed generation probabilities with a VDJ recombination model fitted to out-of-frame rearrangements, and checked the results against IGoR. In a later analysis, hypergeometric tests were used to score TCR-TCR, TCR-HLA and TCR-CMV co-occurrence, with a repertoire-size bias correction applied to TCR pairs. False discovery rates were estimated in a later analysis by permuting HLA or CMV assignments 20 times. In a later analysis, co-occurring TCRs were grouped using DBSCAN, and TCRdist sequence similarity was added for clustering within HLA-allele-positive subsets. Repertoires with fewer than 30,000 or more than 120,000 public chains were left out of co-occurrence clustering, as were four to six repertoires with anomalous nucleotide sharing. In TCRdb, the immuneACCESS table is reduced to in-frame sequences with V and J assigned. These tables do not hold every clone; where another copy was compared, an unresolved V gene accounts for under half, and the others remain unexplained. V and J calls and clone size come straight from that table; D and trimming were deduced from the DNA. This sample holds roughly 150,000 clones; approximately 80% were observed only once. Clones ranked in the top ten supply 13% to 15% of the sample.

The cohort consisted of 600 to 750 healthy bone marrow donors. At the time of sampling, every cohort member was nominally healthy, though immune exposures that went unrecorded were likely present. The donor tested CMV seronegative, placing the donor among the 352 seronegative members of the cohort. Each donor provided a peripheral blood sample, and peripheral blood mononuclear cells were used for TCR beta sequencing. The Qiagen DNeasy Blood Extraction Kit was used to extract genomic DNA from the blood cell samples. Here is what the overall study found, with its caveats: Because the 87-base-pair reads could not distinguish some IMGT-functional V segments, including TRBV6-2 and TRBV6-3, those segments were excluded. A later analysis found that HLA-associated TCR beta chains were more clonally expanded and had lower generation probabilities than equally common non-associated chains. A later genetic analysis reported fewer N-insertions in productive TCRs among donors in an Asian-associated ancestry cluster than the roughly 700-donor mean. Because HLA typing was missing for some donors at each locus, association tests included only the typed subset. CMV serostatus was the only immune exposure information available for the cohort. A later analysis found that most CMV-associated TCR beta chains appeared HLA-restricted, with HLA associations seemingly driven largely by CMV exposure. Three of the identified cytomegalovirus-associated TCR beta chains were confirmed in vitro to be specific for cytomegalovirus antigens. In both the original and validation cohorts, the classifier was reported to diagnose cytomegalovirus status with high specificity and sensitivity. Across donors, most TCR sequences were observed very rarely, whereas some public TCRs were present in many individuals. It was suggested by the authors that the approach could potentially be generalized to other disease states and immunological phenotypes. A cluster of highly shared sequence variants was judged likely to be a technical artifact of the sequencing pipeline. Because counts were too low, 15 to 20 rarely observed V segments, including chromosome 9 orphons, were excluded from the earlier analysis of some 590 of the donors. In this cohort, only TCR beta chains were sequenced, and detectable features were limited by the absence of alpha or paired-chain data. In the study, approximately 160 TCR beta chains were listed as associated with cytomegalovirus. When HLA alleles, especially DR and DQ, strongly co-occurred, TCR associations were difficult to assign to individual alleles. The presence/absence analyses assumed that sequencing depth was roughly uniform across donors, and that assumption may not be true. According to a later analysis, parvovirus B19, influenza, CMV and Epstein-Barr virus appeared linked to several top co-occurrence clusters. In a later analysis, the rate of TCR association differed among HLA loci, with DRB1 alleles having the most associated TCRs and HLA-C alleles having the fewest. Linkage disequilibrium might explain the correlated functional status among segregating V segments, but an unknown experimental factor could not be ruled out. An earlier analysis of approximately 500 of the donors showed that most TCR beta V segments appeared in productive rearrangements either about 90% or about 30% of the time, which broadly matched IMGT annotations. In a later genetic analysis, a missense DCLRE1C variant was associated with V-gene and J-gene trimming of TCR beta chains, and the association was replicated in an independent cohort. A further reported finding was that TCR beta sequences accurately predicted the HLA-A and HLA-B alleles for most subjects in the first cohort. Specific HLA alleles were associated with 15,000 to 20,000 TCR beta sequences at a false discovery rate of 0.05 in a later analysis.

The CDR3 holds 17 amino acids from the cysteine to the phenylalanine. The only DNA kept is the CDR3, 51 bases in frame from the first base. The germline V gene encodes CDR1 LGHNT and CDR2 FRNRAP. The V and J ends are trimmed by 6 bases and 0 bases, leaving 18 bases between them. The sequence derives from a woman aged 40 to 50 in good health and CMV-seronegative. Recombination connected TRBV12-5 to TRBJ2-4, and TRBD1 may be the D gene, going by 6 matching bases. The sample taken for sequencing was PBMCs. DNA sequence: TGTGCTAGTGGGCTCGGGACAAAGCAAATAGCCAAAAACATTCAGTACTTC. This sequence encodes CASGLGTKQIAKNIQYF.